This passage covers 25 T cell receptor beta chains from one sample sequenced in a study of CD8+ T cells in alopecia areata. Stated treatment: oral pan-JAK inhibitor, 5-10 mg twice daily. cDNA prepared by RNA extraction and subsequent reverse transcription served as the template for sequencing. Repertoires were generated with immunoSEQ multiplex PCR, while TCRdb's copy carries only in-frame clones and drops some. The table includes about 76,000 clones, around two thirds detected once. The sample here was CD8+ T cells sorted from blood, taken at week 24, from a patient treated with tofacitinib. These receptors were taken from a human donor with alopecia areata.

The chain couples TRBV5-8 to TRBJ2-2; D ambiguous. This CDR3 is 13 amino acids long. Germline CDR1 SGHTS, CDR2 YDEGEE. The ends were cut back, 4 bases at V and 4 bases at J, with 8 bases in the middle. The CDR3 loop reads CASSRPSTGELFF. CDR3 in DNA: TGTGCCAGCAGCCGTCCTAGCACCGGGGAGCTGTTTTTT.

This chain joins TRBV27 and TRBJ2-1; D call uncertain. Germline loops: CDR1 MNHEY, CDR2 SMNVEV (reference sequence). The CDR3 contains 11 residues. Trimming pared 7 bases from V and 8 bases from J, leaving 9 bases between. DNA for the CDR3: TGTGCCAGCATGGTAGGTTATGAGCAGTTCTTC. Translating it yields CASMVGYEQFF.

The chain carries TRBV4-3 and TRBJ2-5; 10 bases are a match to TRBD2. This CDR3 has 14 residues. Germline V gene sequence: CDR1 LGHNA, CDR2 YSLEER. The junction had 3 bases not matched to a gene; V was cut back by 4 bases and J by 4 bases. This CDR3 is CASSPVAGGETQYF. The CDR3 nucleotides read TGCGCCAGCAGCCCAGTAGCGGGGGGAGAGACCCAGTACTTC.

The V gene is TRBV5-4, the J gene TRBJ1-1; D unresolved. The CDR3 runs to 13 residues. Germline values: CDR1 SGHNT, CDR2 YYREEE (reference sequence). V lost 6 bases, J lost 2 bases, and 11 bases lay in between. CDR3 nucleotides: TGTGCCAGCATCAGTCCCCTAAACACTGAAGCTTTCTTT. Translated: CASISPLNTEAFF. Drawing the rest from reference TRBV5-4 and TRBJ1-1, the complete variable domain is ETGVTQSPTHLIKTRGQQVTLRCSSQSGHNTVSWYQQALGQGPQFIFQYYREEENGRGNFPPRFSGLQFPNYSSELNVNALELDDSALYLCASISPLNTEAFFGQGTRLTVV.

V usage is TRBV7-9 and J usage is TRBJ2-7; the D is unclear. CDR3 length: 15 amino acids. The ends were cut back, 5 bases at V and 0 bases at J, with 14 bases in the middle. The germline V gene encodes CDR1 SEHNR and CDR2 FQNEAQ (reference sequence). This chain's CDR3 is CASSPGGRSSYEQYF. CDR3 DNA: TGTGCCAGCAGCCCAGGCGGCAGGAGCTCCTACGAGCAGTACTTC.

This rearrangement joins TRBV4-3 to TRBJ2-1; D perhaps matches TRBD1 (6 bases). Germline CDR1 and CDR2: LGHNA and YSLEER. The CDR3 has 17 residues. V lost 0 bases, J lost 7 bases, and 19 bases lay in between. The DNA for the CDR3 is TGCGCCAGCAGCCAAGAGACCGGGACACTGGGCCCAAATGAGCAGTTCTTC. Protein: CASSQETGTLGPNEQFF.

This chain uses TRBV25-1 with TRBJ1-2; TRBD1 matches 9 bases. CDR3 length: 15 amino acids. In germline, CDR1 is MGHDK, CDR2 SYGVNS. After removal of 4 bases from V and 5 bases from J, the junction contained 8 bases not matched to a gene. CDR3 protein: CASSVQGAPLYGYTF. For the CDR3, the DNA is TGTGCCAGCAGTGTACAGGGGGCGCCTTTGTATGGCTACACCTTC.

The V gene is TRBV4-3, the J gene TRBJ1-5, with TRBD1 as a possible D gene (6 bases). This CDR3 comprises 16 residues. V was trimmed by 4 bases and J by 0 bases, leaving 13 bases between them. CDR1 and CDR2 from the germline V gene are LGHNA and YSLEER. CDR3 DNA: TGCGCCAGCAGCCCAGGACAGCCGTATAGCAATCAGCCCCAGCATTTT. It specifies CASSPGQPYSNQPQHF.

V gene TRBV6-1 combines with J gene TRBJ2-7; D unresolved. This CDR3 is 13 amino acids long. Trimming took off 3 bases at V and 3 bases at J, with 9 bases between the two ends. Germline V gene data show CDR1 as MNHNS and CDR2 as SASEGT. CDR3 in amino acids: CASSEFVSYEQYF. The DNA of the CDR3 is TGTGCCAGCAGTGAGTTCGTGAGCTACGAGCAGTACTTC.

CDR3 loop: CASSQDTGAVTEAFF. The CDR3 DNA sequence: TGCGCCAGCAGCCAAGATACAGGGGCTGTTACTGAAGCTTTCTTT. The chain links TRBV4-3 to TRBJ1-1; TRBD1 aligns across 7 bases. This CDR3 has 15 amino acids. CDR1 and CDR2 from the germline V gene are LGHNA and YSLEER. V shed 0 bases and J 5 bases; nucleotides not matched to a gene: 6.

The sample holds a few counts of this clone. In DNA form, the CDR3 reads TGCGCCAGCAGCCAATATTCGAACTACGAGCAGTACTTC. Translating it yields CASSQYSNYEQYF. The rearrangement uses TRBV4-3 and TRBJ2-7; D unresolved. Per germline, CDR1 LGHNA and CDR2 YSLEER. The CDR3 is 13 amino acids. Trimming shortened V by 2 bases and J by 3 bases, and 8 bases separated the two germline ends.

The chain is built from TRBV27 and TRBJ2-5; TRBD1 agrees at 7 bases. The CDR3 consists of 15 residues. CDR1 is MNHEY, CDR2 SMNVEV, per germline (reference sequence). The V gene end was trimmed by 6 bases and the J gene end by 2 bases; junction bases not matched to a gene: 9. DNA of the CDR3: TGTGCCAGCAGCTTTAACTCGGGACAGCAAGAGACCCAGTACTTC. This gives the protein CASSFNSGQQETQYF.

The J gene is TRBJ1-2, the V gene TRBV29-1; D is undetermined. The germline gives CDR1 SQVTM, CDR2 ANQGSEA. Trimming removed 4 bases from V and 4 bases from J, with 13 bases in between. The CDR3 runs to 13 residues. CDR3 coding DNA: TGCAGCGTTGTCGTCAGCCGTGCCTATGGCTACACCTTC. Its protein is CSVVVSRAYGYTF.

The chain uses TRBV5-8 and TRBJ2-7, with D perhaps TRBD1 or TRBD2 (5 bases each). This CDR3 has 16 amino acids. V gave up 0 bases and J gave up 0 bases, with 13 bases separating them. In germline, CDR1 is SGHTS, CDR2 YDEGEE. CDR3 loop: CASSLDSGRASYEQYF. The CDR3, as DNA: TGTGCCAGCAGCTTGGATTCGGGACGCGCCTCCTACGAGCAGTACTTC.

The chain couples TRBV5-4 to TRBJ1-2; D unresolved. The CDR3 is 15 amino acids. V shed 0 bases and J shed 3 bases, with 12 bases lying between them. Per germline, CDR1 SGHNT and CDR2 YYREEE (reference sequence). The CDR3 sequence is CASSLDVTADYGYTF. The CDR3 nucleotides are TGTGCCAGCAGCTTGGATGTCACGGCGGACTATGGCTACACCTTC.

The rearrangement joins TRBV7-9 to TRBJ2-1, with D unresolved. There are 12 residues in the CDR3. The germline V and J ends were trimmed by 5 bases and 6 bases, with 8 bases remaining between them. Germline values: CDR1 SEHNR, CDR2 FQNEAQ (reference sequence). This CDR3 reads CASSKGTNEQFF. CDR3 DNA sequence: TGTGCCAGCAGCAAAGGTACCAATGAGCAGTTCTTC. The full variable domain, completed using reference TRBV7-9 and TRBJ2-1, is DTGVSQNPRHKITKRGQNVTFRCDPISEHNRLYWYRQTLGQGPEFLTYFQNEAQLEKSRLLSDRFSAERPKGSFSTLEIQRTEQGDSAMYLCASSKGTNEQFFGPGTRLTVL.

This sequence joins TRBV5-1 and TRBJ2-3, with D possibly being TRBD1 or TRBD2 (5 bases each). V lost 3 bases to trimming and J lost 3 bases, with 20 bases between them. Germline CDR1 and CDR2: SGHRS and YFSETQ. CDR3 length: 17 residues. The CDR3 DNA is TGCGCCAGCAGCTCGCCCCTCCGGGACGCAATGACAGATACGCAGTATTTT. It specifies CASSSPLRDAMTDTQYF.

This chain uses TRBV27 with TRBJ2-5, with a tentative D call TRBD2 (6 bases). This CDR3 is built from 14 residues. Trimming pared 1 base from V and 3 bases from J, leaving 9 bases between. Germline CDR1 reads MNHEY; CDR2 reads SMNVEV (reference sequence). Written as DNA, the CDR3 is TGTGCCAGCAGTTTATTCGGCGGGAAAGAGACCCAGTACTTC. Encoded protein: CASSLFGGKETQYF.

V usage is TRBV27 and J usage is TRBJ1-4; D may be TRBD1 (5 bases). The length of the CDR3 is 16 residues. The V end lost 6 bases, the J end lost 0 bases, and 14 bases lay between the germline ends. Germline V lookup: CDR1 MNHEY, CDR2 SMNVEV (reference sequence). The CDR3 coding sequence is TGTGCCAGCAGGGCGGTACAGGATCCAACTAATGAAAAACTGTTTTTT. Its protein product is CASRAVQDPTNEKLFF. The full variable domain, rest sourced from reference TRBV27 and TRBJ1-4, is EAQVTQNPRYLITVTGKKLTVTCSQNMNHEYMSWYRQDPGLGLRQIYYSMNVEVTDKGDVPEGYKVSRKEKRNFPLILESPSPNQTSLYFCASRAVQDPTNEKLFFGSGTQLSVL.

The J gene is TRBJ1-1, the V gene TRBV11-2; D not certain. The CDR3 covers 15 residues. Germline values: CDR1 SGHAT, CDR2 FQNNGV. Trimming took 3 bases from V and 2 from J, leaving 13 bases between them. The chain's CDR3 is CASSFAWVYNTEAFF. The DNA for the CDR3 is TGTGCCAGCAGCTTTGCATGGGTTTACAACACTGAAGCTTTCTTT.

The rearrangement joins TRBV5-1 to TRBJ2-7, with TRBD2 matching 7 bases. CDR1 and CDR2 (germline): SGHRS, YFSETQ. After removal of 4 bases from V and 3 bases from J, the junction contained 1 base not matched to a gene. CDR3 length: 12 amino acids. The CDR3 spells CASSRGGYEQYF. The CDR3 nucleotides are TGCGCCAGCAGCCGCGGGGGCTACGAGCAGTACTTC. Together with reference TRBV5-1 and TRBJ2-7, the CDR3 gives the full variable domain: KAGVTQTPRYLIKTRGQQVTLSCSPISGHRSVSWYQQTPGQGLQFLFEYFSETQRNKGNFPGRFSGRQFSNSRSEMNVSTLELGDSALYLCASSRGGYEQYFGPGTRLTVT.

This clone has a single count. The chain uses TRBV6-1 and TRBJ1-2, with TRBD1 as a possible D gene (6 bases). This CDR3 is built from 14 residues. Trimming shortened V by 3 bases and J by 4 bases, and 12 bases separated the two germline ends. The germline gives CDR1 MNHNS, CDR2 SASEGT. The CDR3 DNA reads TGTGCCAGCAGTGATTTGGACAGAGCCTATGGCTACACCTTC. It translates to CASSDLDRAYGYTF.

This chain connects TRBV7-9 to TRBJ1-2; no firm D call. The CDR3 contains 15 residues. V was cut by 3 bases and J by 3 bases, with 14 bases left in between. Germline V gene data show CDR1 as SEHNR and CDR2 as FQNEAQ (reference sequence). As DNA, the CDR3 is TGTGCCAGCAGCTTGAGGGCAGGTGGGGACTATGGCTACACCTTC. It encodes CASSLRAGGDYGYTF.

This clone was counted between two and nine times. The rearrangement links TRBV4-1 to TRBJ2-3; the match to TRBD1 covers 9 bases. V shed 4 bases, J shed 3 bases, and the junction held 5 bases outside the gene matches. CDR1 is MGHRA, CDR2 YSYEKL, per germline. CDR3 length: 15 residues. The CDR3 is CASSPGQGLTDTQYF. The CDR3 bases are TGCGCCAGCAGCCCGGGACAGGGTTTGACAGATACGCAGTATTTT.

This rearrangement joins TRBV7-9 to TRBJ2-3; D uncertain. This CDR3 region has 13 residues. V was pared by 1 base and J by 3 bases, with 5 bases between. Germline lookup yields CDR1 SEHNR and CDR2 FQNEAQ (reference sequence). The CDR3 DNA is TGTGCCAGCAGCTTAGACGGAACAGATACGCAGTATTTT. Its protein is CASSLDGTDTQYF.